This T cell receptor beta chain was found in a study of cytomegalovirus exposure and HLA in healthy donors. Study observations and caveats: CMV serostatus stood as the only immune exposure information on hand.

Germline lookup yields CDR1 LGHNA and CDR2 YNFKEQ. The CDR3 spans 18 residues. The junction had 10 bases not matched to a gene; V was cut back by 4 bases and J by 5 bases. A multiplex PCR was run with 60 Vbeta primers and 13 Jbeta primers. Authors' processing steps: The count from a later analysis was 65 million to 90 million unique TCR beta chains, some 12 million of them shared. The assay was immunoSEQ multiplex PCR, and TCRdb's table has in-frame clones only and misses some. For V, J and clone size, that table is used; D and trimming come from the DNA. The sample shows 140,000 to 150,000 clones, approximately 83% of them seen only once. Concerning this clone itself: The antigen is not known.

Sequences were obtained from PBMCs. The TCR comes from a woman in her thirties or forties in good health and CMV-seronegative. The chain uses TRBV4-2 and TRBJ2-3; 15 nucleotides agree with TRBD2. In nucleotides, the CDR3 is TGTGCCAGCAGCCGAACCGGTCCGGGACTAGCGGGAGGAGATACGCAGTATTTT. Translation gives CASSRTGPGLAGGDTQYF.